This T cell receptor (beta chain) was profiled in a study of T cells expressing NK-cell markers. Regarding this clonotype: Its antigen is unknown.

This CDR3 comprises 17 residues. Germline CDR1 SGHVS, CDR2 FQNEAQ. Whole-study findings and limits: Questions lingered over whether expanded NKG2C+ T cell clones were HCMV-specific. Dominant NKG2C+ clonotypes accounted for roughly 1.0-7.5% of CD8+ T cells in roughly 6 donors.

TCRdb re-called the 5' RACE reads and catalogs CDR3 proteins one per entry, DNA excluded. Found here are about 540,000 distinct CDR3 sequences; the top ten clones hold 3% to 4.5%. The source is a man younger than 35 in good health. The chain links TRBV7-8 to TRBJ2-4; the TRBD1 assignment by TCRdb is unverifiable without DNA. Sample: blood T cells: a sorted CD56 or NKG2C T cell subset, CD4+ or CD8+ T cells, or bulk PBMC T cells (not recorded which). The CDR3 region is CASSLGRGSLAKNIQYF.